A single sample is the source of the 20 T cell receptor beta chains below, sequenced in a study of CD8+ T cells in alopecia areata. Isolated RNA was reverse transcribed into cDNA used as the sequencing template. The method was immunoSEQ multiplex PCR; TCRdb's version includes in-frame clones alone and lacks a portion of them. The repertoire holds 93,000 or so clones, with 85% to 90% as singletons. Documented treatment: oral pan-JAK inhibitor, 5-10 mg twice daily. The sequenced sample was CD8+ T cells sorted from blood, obtained at roughly week 30, from a patient treated with tofacitinib. All receptors derive from a human donor with alopecia areata.

This clone is deemed medium-sized (0.01 to 0.1%). The chain couples TRBV6-1 to TRBJ2-2; D might be TRBD2 (6 bases). Germline values: CDR1 MNHNS, CDR2 SASEGT. The germline V and J ends were trimmed by 2 bases and 4 bases, with 11 bases remaining between them. This CDR3 region has 15 residues. CDR3 in amino acids: CASSELAGGTGELFF. CDR3 nucleotide sequence: TGTGCCAGCAGTGAATTGGCCGGGGGCACCGGGGAGCTGTTTTTT.

This chain uses TRBV30 with TRBJ1-1; D remains ambiguous. This CDR3 has 11 residues. V was trimmed by 3 bases and J by 4 bases, leaving 6 bases between them. Looked up from germline, CDR1 is GTSNPN and CDR2 is SVGIG (reference sequence). This CDR3 is CAWSVVTEAFF. The CDR3 nucleotides read TGTGCCTGGAGCGTGGTCACTGAAGCTTTCTTT. The whole variable domain, remainder taken from reference TRBV30 and TRBJ1-1, is SQTIHQWPATLVQPVGSPLSLECTVEGTSNPNLYWYRQAAGRGLQLLFYSVGIGQISSEVPQNLSASRPQDRQFILSSKKLLLSDSGFYLCAWSVVTEAFFGQGTRLTVV.

The chain carries TRBV30 and TRBJ2-1; possible D gene TRBD2, 6 bases. V was pared by 0 bases and J by 5 bases, with 14 bases between. The CDR3 contains 15 residues. Germline V CDR1 and CDR2: GTSNPN, SVGIG (reference sequence). CDR3 amino acids: CAWSVPREWNNEQFF. The CDR3 region has the DNA TGTGCCTGGAGTGTACCCCGGGAGTGGAACAATGAGCAGTTCTTC.

The chain links TRBV29-1 to TRBJ2-1; 8 bases map to TRBD1. J was trimmed by 6 bases and V by 7 bases; bases with no gene match: 17. This CDR3 has 16 amino acids. Germline-derived CDR1 and CDR2 are SQVTM and ANQGSEA. The CDR3 nucleotides read TGCAGCGCCTCTGTGAGTTGGGACAGGAAATCCAATGAGCAGTTCTTC. It specifies CSASVSWDRKSNEQFF.

The rearrangement joins TRBV29-1 to TRBJ2-5; 9 nucleotides align to TRBD1. CDR3 length: 13 residues. V gave up 8 bases and J gave up 5 bases; unmatched junction bases: 9. The V gene's germline CDR1 is SQVTM and CDR2 ANQGSEA. CDR3 DNA sequence: TGCAGCACTTGGGGGGACAGGGCGGAGACCCAGTACTTC. Translation gives CSTWGDRAETQYF.

The V gene is TRBV5-6, the J gene TRBJ1-1, with D possibly being TRBD1 (5 bases). The CDR3 consists of 15 residues. Germline loops: CDR1 SGHDT, CDR2 YYEEEE. The V end was cut by 0 bases, the J end by 2 bases, with 11 bases between. CDR3 nucleotides: TGTGCCAGCAGCTTGGGCTGGGGGGGTAACACTGAAGCTTTCTTT. Its translation: CASSLGWGGNTEAFF.

V gene TRBV7-9 combines with J gene TRBJ2-3; 7 nucleotides align to TRBD1. V lost 5 bases, J lost 5 bases, and 7 bases stayed unmatched. This CDR3 region has 14 residues. Germline values: CDR1 SEHNR, CDR2 FQNEAQ (reference sequence). This chain's CDR3 is CASSTGQGEDTQYF. The CDR3 DNA is TGTGCCAGCAGCACAGGCCAGGGGGAAGATACGCAGTATTTT.

The rearrangement uses TRBV30 and TRBJ1-1; a weak D match, TRBD1 (5 bases). Germline-derived CDR1 and CDR2 are GTSNPN and SVGIG (reference sequence). The CDR3 length is 14 residues. The germline V and J ends were trimmed by 4 bases and 3 bases, with 15 bases remaining between them. CDR3 in amino acids: CAWNVQGSYTEAFF. CDR3 in DNA: TGTGCCTGGAATGTTCAGGGTTCGTACACTGAAGCTTTCTTT.

The chain uses TRBV20-1 and TRBJ2-3; D gene unclear. Looked up from germline, CDR1 is DFQATT and CDR2 is SNEGSKA (reference sequence). V was cut by 6 bases and J by 3 bases, with 4 bases left in between. The CDR3 length is 10 residues. CDR3 bases: TGCAGTGCCCAAACAGATACGCAGTATTTT. Translating it yields CSAQTDTQYF.

The chain couples TRBV7-3 to TRBJ2-3, with 7 bases matching TRBD2. The CDR3 sequence is 19 residues long. CDR1 and CDR2 (germline): SGHTA, FQGTGA. Trimming removed 6 bases from V and 0 bases from J; junction bases left unmatched: 18. The CDR3 DNA follows: TGTGCCAGCAGTCAATCCATAGCGGGCGGACCGGCTAGCACAGATACGCAGTATTTT. Amino acid sequence: CASSQSIAGGPASTDTQYF.

The CDR3 sequence is CASRGQIHEQYF. CDR3 sequence (DNA): TGTGCCAGCAGAGGCCAGATCCACGAGCAGTACTTC. The chain links TRBV2 to TRBJ2-5; D is ambiguous. The DNA end is more similar to TRBJ2-7, so the J call may be wrong. The V gene's germline CDR1 is SNHLY and CDR2 FYNNEI. CDR3 size: 12 residues.

The V call is TRBV2, the J call TRBJ2-3, with a tentative D call TRBD2 (7 bases). Germline loops: CDR1 SNHLY, CDR2 FYNNEI. The ends were cut back, 2 bases at V and 5 bases at J, with 17 bases in the middle. This CDR3 is built from 16 residues. CDR3 amino acids: CASSELAGAGVDTQYF. CDR3 DNA sequence: TGTGCCAGCAGTGAATTGGCGGGGGCTGGTGTAGATACGCAGTATTTT.

This rearrangement joins TRBV6-4 to TRBJ2-1; D is perhaps TRBD2 (6 bases). This CDR3 contains 18 residues. CDR1 is MRHNA, CDR2 SNTAGT, per germline. Trimming removed 8 bases from V and 0 bases from J, with 23 bases in between. CDR3 protein: CASGSGGIQEGSYNEQFF. CDR3 sequence (DNA): TGTGCCAGCGGGTCTGGGGGGATTCAAGAGGGCTCCTACAATGAGCAGTTCTTC.

This clone was recorded only once. The chain combines TRBV19 with TRBJ2-7; D perhaps matches TRBD2 (6 bases). The germline V gene has CDR1 LNHDA and CDR2 SQIVND (reference sequence). This CDR3 has 16 amino acids. The V end lost 0 bases, the J end lost 3 bases, and 15 bases lay between the germline ends. CDR3 coding DNA: TGTGCCAGTAGTATAGATCGTGGGAGGCCACTCTACGAGCAGTACTTC. This sequence encodes CASSIDRGRPLYEQYF. Drawing the rest from reference TRBV19 and TRBJ2-7, the complete variable domain is DGGITQSPKYLFRKEGQNVTLSCEQNLNHDAMYWYRQDPGQGLRLIYYSQIVNDFQKGDIAEGYSVSREKKESFPLTVTSAQKNPTAFYLCASSIDRGRPLYEQYFGPGTRLTVT.

This chain connects TRBV27 to TRBJ2-3; TRBD2 matches 9 bases. The CDR3 totals 16 residues. The V gene's germline CDR1 is MNHEY and CDR2 SMNVEV (reference sequence). Trimming at V came to 2 bases and at J to 3 bases, leaving 6 bases not matched to a gene. The CDR3 loop is CASSLSSGRKTDTQYF. The CDR3 nucleotides are TGTGCCAGCAGTTTAAGTAGCGGGAGAAAAACAGATACGCAGTATTTT.

The chain uses TRBV27 and TRBJ2-4; unclear D gene. The CDR3 is 13 residues long. V was cut by 0 bases and J by 8 bases, with 8 bases left in between. Germline lookup yields CDR1 MNHEY and CDR2 SMNVEV (reference sequence). CDR3 loop: CASSLSLRDIQYF. In DNA, the CDR3 is TGTGCCAGCAGTTTATCGTTGCGTGACATTCAGTACTTC.

This chain joins TRBV5-4 and TRBJ1-1; D gene uncertain. The germline V and J ends were trimmed by 4 bases and 1 base, with 11 bases remaining between them. The germline V gene has CDR1 SGHNT and CDR2 YYREEE (reference sequence). The CDR3 spans 14 residues. CDR3 bases: TGTGCCAGCAGCCTCCAGTGGGGGAACACTGAAGCTTTCTTT. It is translated as CASSLQWGNTEAFF.

V is TRBV29-1 and J is TRBJ1-2; D ambiguous. This CDR3 is built from 10 residues. Germline V gene sequence: CDR1 SQVTM, CDR2 ANQGSEA. Trimming cost V 2 bases and J 6 bases, with 4 bases left between them. CDR3 nucleotides: TGCAGCGTTGAATGGGATGGCTACACCTTC. Translating gives CSVEWDGYTF.

The V call is TRBV4-2, the J call TRBJ1-2, with 7 positions matching TRBD1. V trimming: 1 base; J trimming: 4 bases; junction bases outside the gene matches: 6. This CDR3 spans 15 amino acids. Germline CDR1 reads LGHNA; CDR2 reads YNFKEQ. The CDR3 coding sequence is TGTGCCAGCAGCCAAGCCCTAGGGGACAGCTATGGCTACACCTTC. Protein sequence: CASSQALGDSYGYTF.

The chain recombines TRBV7-2 with TRBJ2-3; possible D gene TRBD2, 5 bases. From germline, CDR1 is SGHTA and CDR2 FQGNSA. The CDR3 loop spans 13 amino acids. The V and J ends lost 5 bases and 3 bases respectively, with 9 bases between them. This CDR3 reads CASSQRVTDTQYF. DNA of the CDR3: TGTGCCAGCAGCCAGAGGGTAACAGATACGCAGTATTTT.